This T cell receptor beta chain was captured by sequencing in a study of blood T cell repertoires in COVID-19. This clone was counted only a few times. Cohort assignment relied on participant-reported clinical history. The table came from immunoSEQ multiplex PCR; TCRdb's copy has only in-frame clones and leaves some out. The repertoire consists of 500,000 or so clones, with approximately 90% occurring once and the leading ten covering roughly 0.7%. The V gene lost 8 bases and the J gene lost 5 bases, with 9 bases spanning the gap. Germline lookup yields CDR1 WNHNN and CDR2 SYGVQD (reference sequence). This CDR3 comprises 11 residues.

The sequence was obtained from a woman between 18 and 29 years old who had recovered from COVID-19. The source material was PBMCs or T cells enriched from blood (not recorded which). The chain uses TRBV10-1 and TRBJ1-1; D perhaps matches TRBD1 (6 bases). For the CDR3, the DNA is TGCGCCAGCGACGACAGGACTGAAGCTTTCTTT. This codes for CASDDRTEAFF.